This TCR beta chain was captured in a study of identical twins. Whole-study findings and limits: Out-of-frame TCR alpha sharing in monozygotic twins exceeded recombination model predictions.

CDR1 is SGHTA and CDR2 is FQGTGA in the germline V gene. Between the trimmed V and J ends, which lost 5 bases and 2 bases, there was a span of 13 bases. The length of the CDR3 is 15 residues. One entry per CDR3 protein, called by TCRdb with MiXCR from the 5' RACE reads. The sample has about 240,000 distinct CDR3 sequences, 9.5% to 15% seen once. This clonotype occurred a few times. Its antigen is unidentified. Healthy Caucasian donors formed the entire cohort. These data were likewise used in another study, on yellow fever vaccine responses in identical twins. As reported in that work: Twins' vaccine T cell responses reportedly seemed partly convergent and partly personalized.

V gene TRBV7-3 combines with J gene TRBJ1-5; D is possibly TRBD1 (5 bases). The receptor was isolated from a woman under 30 in good health. Sequenced sample: memory (CD45RO+) T cells sorted from blood. This chain's CDR3 is CASSRGDSGNQPQHF. The CDR3 nucleotides read TGTGCCAGCAGCCGCGGTGACAGCGGCAATCAGCCCCAGCATTTT.